This is a list of T cell receptor beta chains from one sample in a study of cytomegalovirus exposure and HLA in healthy donors. The method was immunoSEQ multiplex PCR; TCRdb's version includes in-frame clones alone and lacks a portion of them. The sample has about 79,000 clones, approximately 94% seen once. Material: PBMCs. Source of these receptors: a woman in her 30s in good health and CMV-seronegative. The CDR3 runs from the conserved cysteine through the conserved F or W. D genes are given only for firm matches.

J gene: TRBJ1-5
D gene: -
V gene: TRBV6-5
CDR3 DNA: TGTGCCAGCAGATTTGGCGGGAAGGGTGGTCAGCCCCAGCATTTT
CDR3 protein: CASRFGGKGGQPQHF

J gene: TRBJ2-7
D gene: -
V gene: TRBV7-6
CDR3 DNA: TGTGCCAGCAGCTTAGGGCTGGAGCGGTACGAGCAGTACTTC
CDR3 protein: CASSLGLERYEQYF

J gene: TRBJ1-3
D gene: -
V gene: TRBV10-3
CDR3 DNA: TGTGCCATCAGACCTACGGACAGCCGAAACACCATATATTTT
CDR3 protein: CAIRPTDSRNTIYF

J gene: TRBJ2-2
D gene: TRBD1
V gene: TRBV28
CDR3 DNA: TGTGCCAGCGAAACAGGGGGAGACAGGAACACCGGGGAGCTGTTTTTT
CDR3 protein: CASETGGDRNTGELFF

J gene: TRBJ1-3
D gene: TRBD1
V gene: TRBV7-9
CDR3 DNA: TGTGCCAGCAGGCACTCAGGGGGCTCTGGAAACACCATATATTTT
CDR3 protein: CASRHSGGSGNTIYF

J gene: TRBJ2-3
D gene: -
V gene: TRBV5-1
CDR3 DNA: TGCGCCAGCAGCTTCCCTCTAGGAGATACGCAGTATTTT
CDR3 protein: CASSFPLGDTQYF

J gene: TRBJ2-2
D gene: -
V gene: TRBV6-5
CDR3 DNA: TGTGCCAGCAGTTACCAGGGTCGGTACACCGGGGAGCTGTTTTTT
CDR3 protein: CASSYQGRYTGELFF

J gene: TRBJ2-5
D gene: TRBD2
V gene: TRBV5-1
CDR3 DNA: TGCGCCACCCGGGAACTAGCGGAAGAGACCCAGTACTTC
CDR3 protein: CATRELAEETQYF

J gene: TRBJ2-1
D gene: -
V gene: TRBV7-2
CDR3 DNA: TGTGCCAGCAGCTTAGATAGGAGGAGCTCCTACAATGAGCAGTTCTTC
CDR3 protein: CASSLDRRSSYNEQFF

J gene: TRBJ2-3
D gene: -
V gene: TRBV9
CDR3 DNA: TGTGCCAGCAGCGTAGCTAAGGGGGGGAGAGAGGACACAGATACGCAGTATTTT
CDR3 protein: CASSVAKGGREDTDTQYF

J gene: TRBJ2-7
D gene: TRBD2
V gene: TRBV4-3
CDR3 DNA: TGCGCCAGCAGCCAAGATGTGGGGGGGAAGACCTACGAGCAGTACTTC
CDR3 protein: CASSQDVGGKTYEQYF

J gene: TRBJ2-3
D gene: TRBD2
V gene: TRBV10-3
CDR3 DNA: TGTGCCATCAGTGACTCAAAAGCGGGGACCACAGATACGCAGTATTTT
CDR3 protein: CAISDSKAGTTDTQYF

J gene: TRBJ2-1
D gene: -
V gene: TRBV30
CDR3 DNA: TGTGCCTCGAGTCCCTCTGAGCAGTTCTTC
CDR3 protein: CASSPSEQFF

J gene: TRBJ2-7
D gene: -
V gene: TRBV30
CDR3 DNA: TGTGCCTGGCTTCGGGTACTCCAGCGGCAGACCTTTCCATCCTACGAGCAGTACTTC
CDR3 protein: CAWLRVLQRQTFPSYEQYF

J gene: TRBJ1-1
D gene: -
V gene: TRBV23-1
CDR3 DNA: TGCGCCAGCAGTCAATGGGGACACCAAAACACTGAAGCTTTCTTT
CDR3 protein: CASSQWGHQNTEAFF

J gene: TRBJ2-3
D gene: TRBD2
V gene: TRBV5-4
CDR3 DNA: TGTGCCAGCAGCTTGGCAGCGGGGGGCACAGATACGCAGTATTTT
CDR3 protein: CASSLAAGGTDTQYF

J gene: TRBJ1-5
D gene: -
V gene: TRBV28
CDR3 DNA: TGTGCCAGCAGTCGGCAGGGTGGCAATCAGCCCCAGCATTTT
CDR3 protein: CASSRQGGNQPQHF

J gene: TRBJ2-2
D gene: TRBD1
V gene: TRBV19
CDR3 DNA: TGTGCCAGTAGCTCCGGGACAGGGAACACCGGGGAGCTGTTTTTT
CDR3 protein: CASSSGTGNTGELFF

J gene: TRBJ2-7
D gene: TRBD2
V gene: TRBV2
CDR3 DNA: TGTGCCAGCAGTGTATCTAGCGGGGACAACGAGCAGTACTTC
CDR3 protein: CASSVSSGDNEQYF